This TCR beta chain derives from a study of blood T cell repertoires in COVID-19. The assay was immunoSEQ multiplex PCR, and TCRdb's table has in-frame clones only and misses some. The profile shows about 83,000 clones, about 88% of them singletons. Only a few counts were recorded for this clone. Sequenced: peripheral blood. This receptor was identified in a woman older than 75 with active or convalescent COVID-19.

CDR3 coding DNA: TGTGCCAGTAGTATGGGGACAGCGTCGAACACTGAAGCTTTCTTT. It yields the protein CASSMGTASNTEAFF. V gene TRBV19 combines with J gene TRBJ1-1; 7 positions match TRBD1. V shed 3 bases and J 1 base; nucleotides not matched to a gene: 5. The CDR3 consists of 15 residues. The V gene's germline CDR1 is LNHDA and CDR2 SQIVND (reference sequence).